Listed here are 27 T cell receptor beta chains from one sample, sequenced in a study of Ad26.COV2.S vaccination and SARS-CoV-2 variants. The repertoire was sequenced with immunoSEQ multiplex PCR; TCRdb's copy has only in-frame clones and lacks some. The sample has hundreds of thousands of clones; about 85% are singletons. Noted treatment: about 20 received Ad26.COV2.S at low or high dose, single or two shots; a few received placebo; per-sample allocation not given. The investigators took samples on day 63 after the first vaccine or placebo injection. The source was peripheral blood, collected in a trial of Ad26.COV2.S vaccine versus placebo. All receptors come from a person between 18 and 65 years old who received the Ad26.COV2.S COVID-19 vaccine or a placebo.

V gene TRBV2 combines with J gene TRBJ2-3; D call uncertain. The CDR3 has 13 amino acids. The germline CDR1 and CDR2 sequences are SNHLY and FYNNEI. Trimming removed 2 bases at V and 6 bases at J, with 9 bases between. CDR3 sequence (DNA): TGTGCCAGCAGTGAACGACCCCCGGATACGCAGTATTTT. This encodes CASSERPPDTQYF.

The DNA for the CDR3 is TGTGCCATGTCTACAGGAGATAATTCACCCCTCCACTTT. This sequence encodes CAMSTGDNSPLHF. This sequence joins TRBV10-3 and TRBJ1-6; weak D call: TRBD1 (5 bases). Trimming took 9 bases from V and 5 from J, leaving 11 bases between them. The germline CDR1 and CDR2 sequences are ENHRY and SYGVKD. The CDR3 has 13 amino acids.

The chain links TRBV7-6 to TRBJ1-3; 7 nucleotides align to TRBD1. The CDR3 totals 17 residues. In germline, CDR1 is SGHVS, CDR2 FNYEAQ. V lost 4 bases and J lost 4; bases outside the gene matches: 13. The CDR3 protein is CASSSPRQGEPGNTIYF. CDR3 sequence (DNA): TGTGCCAGCAGCTCCCCCCGGCAGGGGGAGCCAGGAAACACCATATATTTT.

The genes are TRBV7-9 and TRBJ2-5; TRBD2 aligns across 7 bases. CDR3 length: 16 amino acids. Germline CDR1 is SEHNR and CDR2 is FQNEAQ (reference sequence). Trimming at V came to 5 bases and at J to 5 bases, leaving 14 bases not matched to a gene. The CDR3: CASSAPMAGDRETQYF. Written as DNA, the CDR3 is TGTGCCAGCAGCGCCCCTATGGCGGGGGATCGGGAGACCCAGTACTTC.

V gene TRBV2 combines with J gene TRBJ2-7, with D hard to call. Germline CDR1 is SNHLY and CDR2 is FYNNEI. The CDR3 has 14 amino acids. Trimming pared 1 base from V and 6 bases from J, leaving 13 bases between. CDR3 residues: CASSEDARWGEQYF. The CDR3 DNA reads TGTGCCAGCAGTGAAGACGCTCGATGGGGCGAGCAGTACTTC. Together with reference TRBV2 and TRBJ2-7, the CDR3 gives the full variable domain: EPEVTQTPSHQVTQMGQEVILRCVPISNHLYFYWYRQILGQKVEFLVSFYNNEISEKSEIFDDQFSVERPDGSNFTLKIRSTKLEDSAMYFCASSEDARWGEQYFGPGTRLTVT.

The chain links TRBV7-2 to TRBJ2-5, with 7 bases identical to TRBD2. From germline, CDR1 is SGHTA and CDR2 FQGNSA. This CDR3 has 15 residues. V lost 3 bases, J lost 5 bases, and 9 bases stayed unmatched. As DNA, the CDR3 is TGTGCCAGCAGCTTGCCCGGGACTAACCTCGAGACCCAGTACTTC. It translates to CASSLPGTNLETQYF.

The chain links TRBV7-6 to TRBJ1-1; D is undetermined. The CDR3 totals 14 residues. Germline V gene lookup returns CDR1 SGHVS and CDR2 FNYEAQ. V shed 3 bases and J shed 3 bases, with 11 bases lying between them. The CDR3 region has the DNA TGTGCCAGCAGCTTGCGAAGGGCCTACACTGAAGCTTTCTTT. As protein: CASSLRRAYTEAFF.

This chain uses TRBV2 with TRBJ2-3; 7 nucleotides align to TRBD1. Germline V CDR1 and CDR2: SNHLY, FYNNEI. V shed 6 bases, J shed 4 bases, and the junction held 13 bases outside the gene matches. The CDR3 covers 16 residues. CDR3 protein: CASSHPRDRDSDTQYF. The CDR3 DNA reads as TGTGCCAGCAGCCACCCCCGTGACAGGGATTCAGATACGCAGTATTTT.

V is TRBV15 and J is TRBJ2-2; 11 nucleotides align to TRBD2. J gave up 1 base and V 0 bases, and 13 bases lay outside the gene matches. This CDR3 is 21 amino acids long. Germline CDR1 LNHNV, CDR2 YYDKDF (reference sequence). CDR3 nucleotide sequence: TGTGCCACCAGCAGAGATACTTTTGCGGTAGCGGGGGGGTGGAACACCGGGGAGCTGTTTTTT. It specifies CATSRDTFAVAGGWNTGELFF.

This chain links TRBV27 with TRBJ2-7; D unresolved. From germline, CDR1 is MNHEY and CDR2 SMNVEV (reference sequence). Trimming took 8 bases from V and 1 from J, leaving 12 bases between them. The CDR3 is 13 residues long. The CDR3 nucleotides read TGTGCCAGCTCATCCGGGCAGTCCTACGAGCAGTACTTC. This gives the protein CASSSGQSYEQYF.

V is TRBV19 and J is TRBJ2-1, with D uncertain. Trimming removed 1 base at V and 6 bases at J, with 7 bases between. Germline CDR1 reads LNHDA; CDR2 reads SQIVND (reference sequence). The CDR3 consists of 13 residues. The CDR3 DNA follows: TGTGCCAGTAGTATAGTGTGGAGCAATGAGCAGTTCTTC. Its protein is CASSIVWSNEQFF.

The V call is TRBV5-1, the J call TRBJ2-1; D tentatively fits TRBD1 or TRBD2 (5 bases each). Germline V gene lookup returns CDR1 SGHRS and CDR2 YFSETQ. V lost 7 bases, J lost 6 bases, and 17 bases lay in between. CDR3 length: 14 residues. The CDR3: CASEGTQPFNEQFF. CDR3 coding DNA: TGCGCCAGCGAGGGGACCCAACCCTTCAATGAGCAGTTCTTC.

V is TRBV7-2 and J is TRBJ2-3, with D perhaps TRBD2 (5 bases). V gave up 5 bases and J gave up 3 bases, with 21 bases separating them. Looked up from germline, CDR1 is SGHTA and CDR2 is FQGNSA. The CDR3 length is 17 residues. The CDR3 is CASSPRSSRGPTDTQYF. The DNA for the CDR3 is TGTGCCAGCAGCCCGCGATCTTCGAGAGGGCCTACAGATACGCAGTATTTT.

This clone was picked up a small number of times. J is TRBJ2-7 and V is TRBV9; 7 nucleotides match TRBD1. V lost 0 bases and J lost 3; bases outside the gene matches: 6. The germline CDR1 and CDR2 sequences are SGDLS and YYNGEE. This CDR3 spans 15 amino acids. CDR3 amino acids: CASSVAGQPLYEQYF. The CDR3 DNA reads as TGTGCCAGCAGCGTAGCGGGACAGCCCCTCTACGAGCAGTACTTC.

The chain employs TRBV28 and TRBJ2-7; 8 positions agree with TRBD2. From germline, CDR1 is MDHEN and CDR2 SYDVKM. The CDR3 loop spans 15 amino acids. V lost 5 bases to trimming and J lost 3 bases; unmatched junction nucleotides: 9. The CDR3 region has the DNA TGTGCCAGCAGTATCCCAGGACTAGCAATCTACGAGCAGTACTTC. Residues: CASSIPGLAIYEQYF.

The chain recombines TRBV5-1 with TRBJ2-2; D tentatively reads TRBD1 or TRBD2 (5 bases each). The CDR3 is made up of 14 amino acids. Germline V gene sequence: CDR1 SGHRS, CDR2 YFSETQ. V lost 6 bases to trimming and J lost 4 bases, with 13 bases between them. The CDR3 coding sequence is TGCGCCAGCACCGGGGACGGGATCACCGGGGAGCTGTTTTTT. It encodes CASTGDGITGELFF.

The rearrangement joins TRBV6-2 or TRBV6-3 to TRBJ2-3; D call uncertain. The V gene lost 0 bases and the J gene lost 2 bases, with 15 bases spanning the gap. The germline V gene has CDR1 MNHEY and CDR2 SVGEGT. This CDR3 comprises 17 residues. Here the CDR3 reads CASSYSKYLGLTDTQYF. The CDR3 region has the DNA TGTGCCAGCAGTTACTCGAAATACCTGGGCCTCACAGATACGCAGTATTTT.

The rearrangement joins TRBV6-5 to TRBJ2-5, with TRBD1 identical over 9 bases. CDR3 size: 14 residues. Germline V gene sequence: CDR1 MNHEY, CDR2 SVGAGI. Unmatched junction bases numbered 6, after V lost 5 bases and J lost 5 bases. This chain's CDR3 is CASSRTGGRETQYF. The CDR3 coding sequence is TGTGCCAGCAGTCGCACAGGGGGCAGGGAGACCCAGTACTTC.

CDR3 loop: CASSLRGRGINEQFF. The DNA for the CDR3 is TGTGCCAGCAGCCTGCGGGGGCGCGGGATCAATGAGCAGTTCTTC. The chain has TRBV5-4 and TRBJ2-1; a weak D match, TRBD2 (7 bases). CDR1 is SGHNT and CDR2 is YYREEE in the germline V gene (reference sequence). Trimming left V 4 bases short and J 6 bases short, with 17 bases between. CDR3 length: 15 residues.

This chain uses TRBV18 with TRBJ1-5, with 7 bases identical to TRBD1. The CDR3 contains 13 residues. After removal of 3 bases from V and 7 bases from J, the junction contained 3 bases not matched to a gene. Per the germline V gene, CDR1 is KGHSH and CDR2 is LQKENI. The CDR3 coding sequence is TGTGCCAGCTCACCCGGACAGGACCAGCCCCAGCATTTT. Translation gives CASSPGQDQPQHF. The whole variable domain, remainder taken from reference TRBV18 and TRBJ1-5, is NAGVMQNPRHLVRRRGQEARLRCSPMKGHSHVYWYRQLPEEGLKFMVYLQKENIIDESGMPKERFSAEFPKEGPSILRIQQVVRGDSAAYFCASSPGQDQPQHFGDGTRLSIL.

This chain connects TRBV3-1 (or the pseudogene TRBV3-2) to TRBJ2-3; TRBD2 matches 8 bases. Unmatched junction bases numbered 6, after V lost 0 bases and J lost 4 bases. Germline V gene data show CDR1 as LGHDT and CDR2 as YNNKEL (reference sequence). The CDR3 is made up of 16 amino acids. CDR3 protein: CASSQESGSLADTQYF. CDR3 in DNA: TGTGCCAGCAGCCAAGAAAGCGGGAGTCTTGCAGATACGCAGTATTTT.

This rearrangement joins TRBV4-3 to TRBJ1-4; possible D gene TRBD1, 5 bases. CDR1 and CDR2 from the germline V gene are LGHNA and YSLEER. CDR3 length: 17 amino acids. The V end lost 0 bases, the J end lost 5 bases, and 16 bases lay between the germline ends. The DNA of the CDR3 is TGCGCCAGCAGCCAAGATAGAGCGGGACGAGAAAATGAAAAACTGTTTTTT. Amino acid sequence: CASSQDRAGRENEKLFF.

This sequence joins TRBV11-2 and TRBJ2-5, with D maybe TRBD2 (6 bases). The length of the CDR3 is 14 residues. Trimming took 1 base from V and 7 from J, leaving 13 bases between them. The V gene's germline CDR1 is SGHAT and CDR2 FQNNGV. Here the CDR3 DNA reads TGTGCCAGCAGCTTAGTTTGGGGAGGCGCGACCCAGTACTTC. Its protein is CASSLVWGGATQYF. The full variable domain, its missing parts supplied by reference TRBV11-2 and TRBJ2-5, is EAGVAQSPRYKIIEKRQSVAFWCNPISGHATLYWYQQILGQGPKLLIQFQNNGVVDDSQLPKDRFSAERLKGVDSTLKIQPAKLEDSAVYLCASSLVWGGATQYFGPGTRLLVL.

CDR3 in amino acids: CASSRGKYQETQYF. CDR3 nucleotide sequence: TGTGCCAGCAGCCGGGGAAAGTACCAAGAGACCCAGTACTTC. The chain recombines TRBV14 with TRBJ2-5; D is unclear. Germline V lookup: CDR1 SGHDN, CDR2 FVKESK. This CDR3 comprises 14 residues. The V gene lost 4 bases and the J gene lost 0 bases, with 9 bases spanning the gap.

The V and J genes are TRBV6-5 and TRBJ2-3; a weak D match, TRBD2 (6 bases). The CDR3 consists of 15 residues. Germline lookup yields CDR1 MNHEY and CDR2 SVGAGI. V was trimmed by 6 bases and J by 6 bases, leaving 19 bases between them. The CDR3 spells CASRRRGPGQDTQYF. CDR3 nucleotides: TGTGCCAGCAGACGGAGGGGTCCGGGGCAGGATACGCAGTATTTT.

The chain links TRBV21-1 to TRBJ2-1; the table's D call, TRBD2, has no DNA check behind it. TRBV21-1 is marked as a pseudogene. The CDR3 consists of 17 residues. The CDR3 region is CASRLGLAGEKGNEQFF. The CDR3 bases are TGTGCCAGCAGGTTGGGACTAGCGGGAGAAAAAGGAAATGAGCAGTTCTTC.

The V gene is TRBV10-2, the J gene TRBJ1-3; D is unclear. Germline-derived CDR1 and CDR2 are WSHSY and SAAADI. Trimming stripped 11 bases from V and 0 bases from J, with 17 bases between. The CDR3 spans 15 residues. The chain's CDR3 is CAALMGGDSGNTIYF. The CDR3 coding sequence is TGCGCCGCGCTTATGGGCGGTGACTCTGGAAACACCATATATTTT.